Presented here are 5 T cell receptor beta chains from one specimen sequenced in a study of blood T cell repertoires in COVID-19. Assay: immunoSEQ multiplex PCR; the TCRdb copy retains only in-frame clones and omits some. The data contain about 70,000 clones, around 87% of them singletons. Material: peripheral blood. These receptor sequences come from a human donor in a cohort sampled during active COVID-19.

J is TRBJ2-7 and V is TRBV5-1; 7 bases fit TRBD1. Germline assignment: CDR1 SGHRS and CDR2 YFSETQ. J was trimmed by 0 bases and V by 2 bases; bases with no gene match: 14. The CDR3 runs 18 residues. The CDR3 DNA is TGCGCCAGCAGCTTTGGCTTAGCCGGGACAGCCGACTCCTACGAGCAGTACTTC. Protein: CASSFGLAGTADSYEQYF.

The rearrangement joins TRBV2 to TRBJ2-3; 7 bases are a match to TRBD2. Germline V lookup: CDR1 SNHLY, CDR2 FYNNEI. The CDR3 is made up of 13 amino acids. CDR3 in DNA: TGTGGTTCGGTAGCGGGTGCCACAGATACGCAGTATTTT. Its translation: CGSVAGATDTQYF. The whole variable domain, filled in from reference TRBV2 and TRBJ2-3, reads EPEVTQTPSHQVTQMGQEVILRCVPISNHLYFYWYRQILGQKVEFLVSFYNNEISEKSEIFDDQFSVERPDGSNFTLKIRSTKLEDSAMYFCGSVAGATDTQYFGPGTRLTVL.

The chain has TRBV4-1 and TRBJ2-5; 11 bases are a match to TRBD1. J gave up 5 bases and V 0 bases, and 2 bases lay outside the gene matches. This CDR3 has 15 amino acids. Germline V gene sequence: CDR1 MGHRA, CDR2 YSYEKL. CDR3 residues: CASSQDRTGGETQYF. CDR3 DNA: TGCGCCAGCAGCCAAGATAGGACAGGGGGCGAGACCCAGTACTTC.

The V gene is TRBV27, the J gene TRBJ2-7, with 8 bases aligning to TRBD1. The V gene end was trimmed by 0 bases and the J gene end by 1 base; junction bases not matched to a gene: 11. Germline values: CDR1 MNHEY, CDR2 SMNVEV (reference sequence). This CDR3 spans 18 amino acids. CDR3 in amino acids: CASSLSPPGQDFSYEQYF. CDR3 DNA: TGTGCCAGCAGTTTATCACCCCCGGGACAGGATTTTTCCTACGAGCAGTACTTC.

The gene calls are TRBV3-1 (or the pseudogene TRBV3-2) and TRBJ1-6; a possible D gene is TRBD1 (6 bases). CDR3 length equals 17 residues. V was trimmed by 0 bases and J by 0 bases, leaving 9 bases between them. Germline CDR1 is LGHDT and CDR2 is YNNKEL (reference sequence). CDR3 DNA sequence: TGTGCCAGCAGCCAAGATCGAGGGGGCTCCTATAATTCACCCCTCCACTTT. The encoded protein is CASSQDRGGSYNSPLHF.